This T cell receptor beta chain emerged from a study of breast tumors, draining lymph nodes, adjacent tissues. This clonotype has a count of ten or more. The antigen is unknown. Via MiXCR, TCRdb re-called the multiplex PCR reads, giving one row per CDR3 protein. The sample lists about 230,000 distinct CDR3 sequences, approximately 29% seen once, with more than 1.3% in the top ten. The lymph nodes were axillary draining lymph nodes from breast cancer patients. Study conclusions and caveats: Compared with lymph nodes, tumors were less diverse; compared with nontumor tissue, more. Luminal-like breast cancer showed significantly greater tumor-nontumor repertoire similarity than basal-like breast cancer did.

CDR1 and CDR2 (germline): DFQATT, SNEGSKA (reference sequence). Trimming cost V 5 bases and J 2 bases; bases outside gene matches: 4. This CDR3 comprises 15 residues. This receptor was taken from a female donor with breast cancer. Some clones in this sample may be carry-over from other donors' samples. The sample was axillary lymph node tissue. The chain is built from TRBV20-1 and TRBJ2-3; TRBD2 matches at 13 bases. The CDR3 loop reads CSAPGLAGYTDTQYF. Written as DNA, the CDR3 is TGCAGTGCTCCGGGACTAGCGGGATACACAGATACGCAGTATTTT.